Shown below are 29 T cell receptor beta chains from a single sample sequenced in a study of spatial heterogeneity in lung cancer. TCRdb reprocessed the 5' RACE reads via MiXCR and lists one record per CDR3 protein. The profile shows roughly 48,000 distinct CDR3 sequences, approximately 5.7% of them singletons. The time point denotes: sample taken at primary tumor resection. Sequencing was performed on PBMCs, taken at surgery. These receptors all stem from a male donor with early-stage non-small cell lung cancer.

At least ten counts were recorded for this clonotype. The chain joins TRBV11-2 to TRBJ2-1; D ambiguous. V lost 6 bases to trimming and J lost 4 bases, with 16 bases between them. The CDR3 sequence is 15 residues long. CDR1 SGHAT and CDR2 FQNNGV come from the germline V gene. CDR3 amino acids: CASSRPAFSYNEQFF. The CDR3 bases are TGTGCCAGCAGTAGACCCGCATTTAGTTACAATGAGCAGTTCTTC.

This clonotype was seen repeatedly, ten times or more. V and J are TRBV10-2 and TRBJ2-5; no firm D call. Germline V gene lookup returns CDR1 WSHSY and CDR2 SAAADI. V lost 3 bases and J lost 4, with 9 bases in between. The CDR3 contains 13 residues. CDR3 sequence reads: CASSESNGETQYF. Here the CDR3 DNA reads TGCGCCAGCAGTGAAAGTAATGGAGAGACCCAGTACTTC.

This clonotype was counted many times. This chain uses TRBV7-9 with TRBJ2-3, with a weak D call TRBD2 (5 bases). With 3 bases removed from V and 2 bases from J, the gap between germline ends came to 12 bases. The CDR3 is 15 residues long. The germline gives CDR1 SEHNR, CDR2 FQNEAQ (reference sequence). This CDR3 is CASSFSTGFTDTQYF. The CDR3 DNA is TGTGCCAGCAGCTTCTCCACGGGATTCACAGATACGCAGTATTTT.

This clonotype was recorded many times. The CDR3 nucleotides read TGTGCCAGCAGTCCCCTTCAGGGGGCCTACAATGAGCAGTTCTTC. Translated, it gives CASSPLQGAYNEQFF. This chain joins TRBV12-3 or TRBV12-4 and TRBJ2-1; 7 bases line up with TRBD1. The CDR3 loop spans 15 amino acids. After removal of 5 bases from V and 2 bases from J, the junction contained 6 bases not matched to a gene.

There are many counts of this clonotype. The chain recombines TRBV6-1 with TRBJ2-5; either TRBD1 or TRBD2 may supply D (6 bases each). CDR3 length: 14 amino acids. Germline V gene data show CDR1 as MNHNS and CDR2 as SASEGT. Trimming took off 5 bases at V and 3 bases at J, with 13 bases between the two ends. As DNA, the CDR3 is TGTGCCAGCAGTCCCAGAAGGGGGGAAGAGACCCAGTACTTC. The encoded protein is CASSPRRGEETQYF.

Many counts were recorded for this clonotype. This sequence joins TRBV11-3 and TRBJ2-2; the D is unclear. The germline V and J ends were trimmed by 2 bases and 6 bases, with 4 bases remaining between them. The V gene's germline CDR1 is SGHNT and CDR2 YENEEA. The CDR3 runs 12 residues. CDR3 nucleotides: TGTGCCAGCAGCTTATTGCCCGGGGAGCTGTTTTTT. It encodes CASSLLPGELFF.

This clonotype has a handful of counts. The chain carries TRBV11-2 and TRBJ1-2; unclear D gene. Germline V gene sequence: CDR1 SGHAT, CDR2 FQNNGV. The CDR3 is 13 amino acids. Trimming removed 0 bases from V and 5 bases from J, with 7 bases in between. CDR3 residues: CASSLDYGYGYTF. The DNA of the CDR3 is TGTGCCAGCAGCTTAGATTATGGTTATGGCTACACCTTC.

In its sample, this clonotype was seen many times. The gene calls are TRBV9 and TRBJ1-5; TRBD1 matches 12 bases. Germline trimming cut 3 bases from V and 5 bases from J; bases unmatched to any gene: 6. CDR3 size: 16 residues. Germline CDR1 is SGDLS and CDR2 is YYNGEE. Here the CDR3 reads CASSEGTGGDDQPQHF. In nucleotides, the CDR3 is TGTGCCAGCAGCGAGGGGACAGGGGGCGACGATCAGCCCCAGCATTTT.

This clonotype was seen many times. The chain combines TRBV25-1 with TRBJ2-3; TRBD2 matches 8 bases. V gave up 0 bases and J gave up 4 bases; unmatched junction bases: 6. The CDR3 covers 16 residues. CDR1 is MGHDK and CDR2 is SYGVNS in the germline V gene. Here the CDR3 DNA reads TGTGCCAGCAGTGAATATCGTGGCGGGAGGTCAGATACGCAGTATTTT. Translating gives CASSEYRGGRSDTQYF.

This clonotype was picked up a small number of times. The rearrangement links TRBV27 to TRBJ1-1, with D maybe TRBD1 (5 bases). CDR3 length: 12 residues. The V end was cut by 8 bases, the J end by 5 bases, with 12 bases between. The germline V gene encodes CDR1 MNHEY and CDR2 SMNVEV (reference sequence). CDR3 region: CASGRDWTEAFF. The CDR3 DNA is TGTGCCAGCGGCAGGGACTGGACTGAAGCTTTCTTT.

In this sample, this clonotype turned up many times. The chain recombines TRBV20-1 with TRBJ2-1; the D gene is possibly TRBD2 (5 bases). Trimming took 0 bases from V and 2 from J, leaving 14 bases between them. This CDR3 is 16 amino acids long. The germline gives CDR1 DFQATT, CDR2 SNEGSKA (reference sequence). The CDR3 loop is CSARDLARSTYNEQFF. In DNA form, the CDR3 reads TGCAGTGCTAGAGATCTAGCCAGGAGCACCTACAATGAGCAGTTCTTC.

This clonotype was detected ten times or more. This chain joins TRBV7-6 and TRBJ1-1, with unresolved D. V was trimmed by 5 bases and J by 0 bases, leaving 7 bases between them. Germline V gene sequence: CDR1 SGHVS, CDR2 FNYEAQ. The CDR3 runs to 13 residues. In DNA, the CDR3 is TGTGCCAGCAGCCCCGGTCTGAACACTGAAGCTTTCTTT. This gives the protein CASSPGLNTEAFF.

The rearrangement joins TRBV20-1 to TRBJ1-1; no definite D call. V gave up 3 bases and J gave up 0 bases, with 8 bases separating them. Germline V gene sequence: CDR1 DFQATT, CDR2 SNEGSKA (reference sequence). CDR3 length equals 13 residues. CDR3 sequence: CSARPQLNTEAFF. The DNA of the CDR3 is TGCAGTGCTAGGCCACAGCTGAACACTGAAGCTTTCTTT.

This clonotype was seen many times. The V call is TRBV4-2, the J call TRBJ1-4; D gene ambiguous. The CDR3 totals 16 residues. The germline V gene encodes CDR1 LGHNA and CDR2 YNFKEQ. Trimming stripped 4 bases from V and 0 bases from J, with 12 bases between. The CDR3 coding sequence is TGTGCCAGCAGCCGCACAGCACGTGCAACTAATGAAAAACTGTTTTTT. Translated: CASSRTARATNEKLFF.

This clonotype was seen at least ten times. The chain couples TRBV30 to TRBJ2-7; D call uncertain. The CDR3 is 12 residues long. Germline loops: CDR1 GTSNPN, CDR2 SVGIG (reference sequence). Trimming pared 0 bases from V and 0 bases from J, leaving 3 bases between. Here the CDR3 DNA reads TGTGCCTGGAGTGTCATCTCCTACGAGCAGTACTTC. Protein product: CAWSVISYEQYF.

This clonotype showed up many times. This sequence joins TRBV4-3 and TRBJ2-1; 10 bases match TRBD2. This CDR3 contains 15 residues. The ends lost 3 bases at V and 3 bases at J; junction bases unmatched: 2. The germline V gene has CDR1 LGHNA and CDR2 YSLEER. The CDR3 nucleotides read TGCGCCAGCAGCCAGCTAGCGGGAGACTACAATGAGCAGTTCTTC. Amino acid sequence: CASSQLAGDYNEQFF.

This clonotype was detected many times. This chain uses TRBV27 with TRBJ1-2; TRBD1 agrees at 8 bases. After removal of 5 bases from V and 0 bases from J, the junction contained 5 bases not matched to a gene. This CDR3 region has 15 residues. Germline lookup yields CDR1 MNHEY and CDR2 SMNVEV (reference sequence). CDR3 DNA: TGTGCCAGCAGTCCCCGACAGGGGACTAACTATGGCTACACCTTC. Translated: CASSPRQGTNYGYTF.

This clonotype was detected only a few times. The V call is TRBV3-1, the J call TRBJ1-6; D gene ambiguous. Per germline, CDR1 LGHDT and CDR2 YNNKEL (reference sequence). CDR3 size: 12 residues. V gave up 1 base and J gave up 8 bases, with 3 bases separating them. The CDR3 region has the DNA TGTGCCAGCAGCCAAGGAGATTCACCCCTCCACTTT. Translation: CASSQGDSPLHF.

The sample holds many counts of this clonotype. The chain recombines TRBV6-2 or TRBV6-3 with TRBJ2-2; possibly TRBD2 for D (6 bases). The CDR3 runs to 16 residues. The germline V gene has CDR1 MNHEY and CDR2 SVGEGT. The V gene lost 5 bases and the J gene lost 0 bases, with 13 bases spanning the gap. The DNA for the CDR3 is TGTGCCAGCAGTGACCTAGCGCAGACGAACACCGGGGAGCTGTTTTTT. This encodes CASSDLAQTNTGELFF.

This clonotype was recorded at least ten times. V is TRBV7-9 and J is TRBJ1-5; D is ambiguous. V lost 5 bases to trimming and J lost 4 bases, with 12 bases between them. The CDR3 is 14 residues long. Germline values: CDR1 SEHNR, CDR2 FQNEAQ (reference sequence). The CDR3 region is CASSKGWSNQPQHF. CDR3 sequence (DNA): TGTGCCAGCAGCAAAGGGTGGTCTAATCAGCCCCAGCATTTT.

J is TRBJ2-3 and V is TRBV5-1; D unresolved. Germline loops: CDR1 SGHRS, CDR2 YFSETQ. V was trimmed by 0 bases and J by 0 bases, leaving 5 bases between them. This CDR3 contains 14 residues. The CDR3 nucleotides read TGCGCCAGCAGCTTGGGACTGAGCACAGATACGCAGTATTTT. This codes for CASSLGLSTDTQYF.

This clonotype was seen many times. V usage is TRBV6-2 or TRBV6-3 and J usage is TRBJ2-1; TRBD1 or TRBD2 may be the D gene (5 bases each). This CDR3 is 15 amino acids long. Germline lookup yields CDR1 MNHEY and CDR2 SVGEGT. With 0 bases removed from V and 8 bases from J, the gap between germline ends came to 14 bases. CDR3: CASSYSKRGADEQFF. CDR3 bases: TGTGCCAGCAGTTACTCGAAACGAGGGGCGGATGAGCAGTTCTTC.

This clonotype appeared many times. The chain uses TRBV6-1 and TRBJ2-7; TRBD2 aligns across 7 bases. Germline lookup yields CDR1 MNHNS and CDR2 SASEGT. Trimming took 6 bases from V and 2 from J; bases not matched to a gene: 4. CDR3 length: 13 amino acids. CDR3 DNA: TGTGCCAGCAGGCGGGAGAGCCCCTACGAGCAGTACTTC. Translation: CASRRESPYEQYF.

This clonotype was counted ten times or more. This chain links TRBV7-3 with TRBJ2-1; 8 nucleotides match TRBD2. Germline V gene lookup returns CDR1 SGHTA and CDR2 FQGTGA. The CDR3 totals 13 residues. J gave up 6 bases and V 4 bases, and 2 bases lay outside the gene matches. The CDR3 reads CASSSGLANEQFF. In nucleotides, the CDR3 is TGTGCCAGCAGCTCCGGACTAGCCAATGAGCAGTTCTTC.

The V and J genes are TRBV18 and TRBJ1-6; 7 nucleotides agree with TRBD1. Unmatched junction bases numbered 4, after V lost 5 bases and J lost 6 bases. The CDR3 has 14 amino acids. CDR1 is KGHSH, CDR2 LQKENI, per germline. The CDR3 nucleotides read TGTGCCAGCTCAACCCGGGACAGTAATTCACCCCTCCACTTT. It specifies CASSTRDSNSPLHF. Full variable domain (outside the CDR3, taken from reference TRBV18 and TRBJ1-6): NAGVMQNPRHLVRRRGQEARLRCSPMKGHSHVYWYRQLPEEGLKFMVYLQKENIIDESGMPKERFSAEFPKEGPSILRIQQVVRGDSAAYFCASSTRDSNSPLHFGNGTRLTVT.

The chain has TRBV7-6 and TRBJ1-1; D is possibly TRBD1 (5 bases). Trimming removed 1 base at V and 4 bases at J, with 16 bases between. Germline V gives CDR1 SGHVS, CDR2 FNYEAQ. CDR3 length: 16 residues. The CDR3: CASSLVGPTGGTEAFF. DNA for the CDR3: TGTGCCAGCAGCTTAGTTGGCCCCACAGGAGGCACTGAAGCTTTCTTT.

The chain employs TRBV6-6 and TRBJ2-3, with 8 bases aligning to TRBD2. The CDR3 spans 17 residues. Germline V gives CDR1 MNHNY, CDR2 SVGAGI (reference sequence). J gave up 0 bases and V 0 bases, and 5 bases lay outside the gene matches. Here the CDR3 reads CASSYSKAGGSTDTQYF. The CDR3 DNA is TGTGCCAGCAGTTACTCGAAGGCGGGAGGTAGCACAGATACGCAGTATTTT.

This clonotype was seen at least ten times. The CDR3 protein is CASSPLTGAEQFF. CDR3 bases: TGTGCCAGCAGTCCTCTGACGGGAGCTGAGCAGTTCTTC. The rearrangement links TRBV6-2 or TRBV6-3 to TRBJ2-1; tentative D call: TRBD2 (6 bases). V was shortened by 5 bases and J by 9 bases, with 14 bases between the two germline ends. The V gene's germline CDR1 is MNHEY and CDR2 SVGEGT. The CDR3 is made up of 13 amino acids.

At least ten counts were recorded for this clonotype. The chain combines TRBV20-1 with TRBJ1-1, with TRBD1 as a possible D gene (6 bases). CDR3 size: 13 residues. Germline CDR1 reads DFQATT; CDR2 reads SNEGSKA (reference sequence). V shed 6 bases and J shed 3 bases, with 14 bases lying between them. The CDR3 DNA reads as TGCAGTGCGCAGCAGGGGCCCTACACTGAAGCTTTCTTT. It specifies CSAQQGPYTEAFF.